These T cell receptor beta chains were read from a single sample in a study of identical twins. TCRdb reprocessed the 5' RACE reads via MiXCR and lists one record per CDR3 protein. The sample includes over 550,000 distinct CDR3 sequences, about 7% of them seen just once. These data were likewise used in another study, on yellow fever vaccine responses in identical twins.

Sequencing used PBMCs. Source of these receptors: a woman between 18 and 29 years old in good health. CDR3s include the opening cysteine and the closing phenylalanine or tryptophan. D genes are given only for firm matches. Expanded clones are given a class, and other clones once, few, many or no size at all.

cdr3_nt: TGTGCCAGCACCCACTTCACAGATACGCAGTATTTT; cdr3_aa: CASTHFTDTQYF; clone_size: few; j_call: TRBJ2-3; v_call: TRBV6-1; d_call: NA
cdr3_nt: TGCAGTGCTATACATCTGCGGGACGGGCGTATCAATGAGCAGTTCTTC; cdr3_aa: CSAIHLRDGRINEQFF; clone_size: few; j_call: TRBJ2-1; v_call: TRBV20-1; d_call: NA
cdr3_nt: TGTACCAGCAGCCGCGTCGGGACAGGGGAATCCGGGGCCAACGTCCTGACTTTC; cdr3_aa: CTSSRVGTGESGANVLTF; clone_size: NA; j_call: TRBJ2-6; v_call: TRBV11-2; d_call: TRBD1
cdr3_nt: TGTGCCAGCAGCAGCGGGACAGGGGTAGAGACCCAGTACTTC; cdr3_aa: CASSSGTGVETQYF; clone_size: NA; j_call: TRBJ2-5; v_call: TRBV12-3/TRBV12-4; d_call: TRBD1
cdr3_nt: TGTGCCAGCAGCGGAGCGGGGGGGACAAAGGGGGTTGGGGAGACCCAGTACTTC; cdr3_aa: CASSGAGGTKGVGETQYF; clone_size: NA; j_call: TRBJ2-5; v_call: TRBV9; d_call: TRBD2
cdr3_nt: TGTGCCAGCAGCTTGACGCTAGCGGGAGTTCCACGTTTATCTACTGAGCAGTACTTC; cdr3_aa: CASSLTLAGVPRLSTEQYF; clone_size: many; j_call: TRBJ2-7; v_call: TRBV5-6; d_call: TRBD2
cdr3_nt: TGTGCCATCAGTCCGGGGCCCCATCAGCCCCAGCATTTT; cdr3_aa: CAISPGPHQPQHF; clone_size: NA; j_call: TRBJ1-5; v_call: TRBV10-3; d_call: NA
cdr3_nt: TGTGCCAGCAGCCAACAGGGACGGGGTGAGCAGTTCTTC; cdr3_aa: CASSQQGRGEQFF; clone_size: many; j_call: TRBJ2-1; v_call: TRBV14; d_call: NA
cdr3_nt: TGTGCCACTACAGGGGAGGTTGATGGCTACACCTTC; cdr3_aa: CATTGEVDGYTF; clone_size: NA; j_call: TRBJ1-2; v_call: TRBV10-3; d_call: TRBD1
cdr3_nt: TGTGCCAGCAGCCAAGATGGTGCTAGCTCTCGGGAGACCCAGTACTTC; cdr3_aa: CASSQDGASSRETQYF; clone_size: NA; j_call: TRBJ2-5; v_call: TRBV3-1; d_call: NA
cdr3_nt: TGCGCCAGCAGCTTGTGGCAGGGCGTTCAATATGGCTACACCTTC; cdr3_aa: CASSLWQGVQYGYTF; clone_size: NA; j_call: TRBJ1-2; v_call: TRBV5-1; d_call: NA
cdr3_nt: TGTGCCAGCATACTGACTAGCGGCTACGAGCAGTACTTC; cdr3_aa: CASILTSGYEQYF; clone_size: few; j_call: TRBJ2-7; v_call: TRBV2; d_call: TRBD2
cdr3_nt: TGCGCCAGCAGCCAAGGGTCTGGCGGGTATGGCTACACCTTC; cdr3_aa: CASSQGSGGYGYTF; clone_size: few; j_call: TRBJ1-2; v_call: TRBV4-1; d_call: NA
cdr3_nt: TGCGCCAGCAGTCGGACAGGGGCGGGGTACGAGCAGTACTTC; cdr3_aa: CASSRTGAGYEQYF; clone_size: many; j_call: TRBJ2-7; v_call: TRBV4-1; d_call: TRBD1
cdr3_nt: TGTGCCAGCAGCCCACAGGGTCTTCTTGGCTACACCTTC; cdr3_aa: CASSPQGLLGYTF; clone_size: many; j_call: TRBJ1-2; v_call: TRBV11-2; d_call: NA
cdr3_nt: TGTGCCAGCAGCTTAGGATCATGGCGGCCTTTGGGGGACGAGCAGTACTTC; cdr3_aa: CASSLGSWRPLGDEQYF; clone_size: NA; j_call: TRBJ2-7; v_call: TRBV7-2; d_call: NA
cdr3_nt: TGCGCCAGCAGCCAAGATAAGGGGTCCAGCGGGGGCAACCAAGAGACCCAGTACTTC; cdr3_aa: CASSQDKGSSGGNQETQYF; clone_size: NA; j_call: TRBJ2-5; v_call: TRBV4-1; d_call: TRBD2